This T cell receptor (beta chain) stems from a study of blood T cell repertoires in COVID-19. Using immunoSEQ multiplex PCR, the repertoire was profiled, and TCRdb retains in-frame clones only, with some absent. This sample yields about 150,000 clones, of which around 80% are seen a single time; around 20% belongs to the top ten. J gave up 6 bases and V 10 bases, and 20 bases lay outside the gene matches. The CDR3 spans 16 residues. The germline V gene encodes CDR1 ENHRY and CDR2 SYGVKD. This sequence originates from a woman aged 70-85 years in a cohort exposed to, infected with or recovered from COVID-19 (not recorded which). This rearrangement joins TRBV10-3 to TRBJ2-7; 8 nucleotides line up with TRBD1. Sequences were obtained from PBMCs or T cells enriched from blood (not recorded which). In DNA, the CDR3 is TGTGCCACCACCCTCGGAACAGGGGGGTCCGTTGGCGAGCAGTACTTC. It specifies CATTLGTGGSVGEQYF.